This T cell receptor (beta chain) was found in a study of blood T cell repertoires in COVID-19. TCRdb's copy holds only in-frame clones and misses some; the assay was immunoSEQ multiplex PCR. The data contain about 200,000 clones, 82% of them seen just once; the ten biggest clones take up under 8.5%. Germline loops: CDR1 MDHEN, CDR2 SYDVKM. The germline V and J ends were trimmed by 2 bases and 2 bases, with 9 bases remaining between them. CDR3 length equals 14 residues. Seattle patients were enrolled during active infection and followed longitudinally. The specimen was peripheral blood. The sequence derives from a woman of 80 years or more with COVID-19, enrolled during active disease. The genes are TRBV28 and TRBJ1-2; D remains unclear. CDR3 sequence: CASSLETLNYGYTF. Written as DNA, the CDR3 is TGTGCCAGCAGTTTAGAGACTCTAAACTATGGCTACACCTTC.